Listed below are T cell receptor beta chains from one sample, sequenced in a study of memory CD4+ T cells and cytomegalovirus serostatus. Profiling relied on immunoSEQ multiplex PCR, and the TCRdb table lists in-frame clones only, not all of them. The repertoire holds about 64,000 clones, with roughly three quarters as singletons. The sample was memory CD4+ T cells from blood. Every receptor here comes from an adult in good health and CMV-seronegative. The CDR3 runs from the conserved cysteine through the conserved F or W. A D gene is named only where the DNA matches it firmly. Where a row states a size, it is once, few, many or the class of an expanded clone; other rows omit it.

clone_size | j_call | d_call | v_call | cdr3_length | cdr3_aa | cdr3_nt
- | TRBJ1-5 | - | TRBV6-1 | 15 | CAAEIRTHSNQPQHF | TGTGCCGCCGAGATAAGGACCCATAGCAATCAGCCCCAGCATTTT
- | TRBJ2-2 | - | TRBV9 | 13 | CASSLESAGELFF | TGTGCCAGCAGCCTAGAGAGTGCCGGGGAGCTGTTTTTT
- | TRBJ1-2 | - | TRBV4-1 | 14 | CASSQDRGDYGYTF | TGCGCCAGCAGCCAAGATCGGGGGGACTATGGCTACACCTTC
- | TRBJ2-1 | TRBD2 | TRBV6-1 | 16 | CASSEAPTGGYNEQFF | TGTGCCAGCAGTGAAGCTCCGACGGGGGGGTACAATGAGCAGTTCTTC
- | TRBJ1-2 | - | TRBV5-1 | 15 | CASSTLTGNSRGYTF | TGCGCCAGCAGCACCTTGACGGGAAACTCTAGGGGCTACACCTTC
few | TRBJ2-5 | TRBD1 | TRBV19 | 15 | CASRPGQVDQETQYF | TGTGCCAGTAGACCAGGACAGGTCGACCAAGAGACCCAGTACTTC
- | TRBJ2-7 | TRBD2 | TRBV6-1 | 15 | CASSVQSGGTYEQYF | TGTGCCAGCAGTGTCCAAAGCGGGGGCACCTACGAGCAGTACTTC
- | TRBJ2-3 | - | TRBV6-4 | 16 | CASSDSPGAWIDTQYF | TGTGCCAGCAGTGACTCCCCGGGGGCCTGGATAGATACGCAGTATTTT
- | TRBJ2-7 | - | TRBV5-1 | 11 | CASSSPYEQYF | TGCGCCAGCAGCTCACCCTACGAGCAGTACTTC
few | TRBJ2-1 | TRBD2 | TRBV7-8 | 15 | CASSVSGGRYNEQFF | TGTGCCAGCAGCGTTAGCGGGGGGCGGTACAATGAGCAGTTCTTC
- | TRBJ2-3 | - | TRBV10-3 | 12 | CAIRTHTDTQYF | TGTGCCATCAGGACTCATACAGATACGCAGTATTTT
- | TRBJ1-2 | TRBD1 | TRBV6-1 | 13 | CASSQGQGDGYTF | TGTGCCAGCAGTCAGGGACAGGGTGATGGCTACACCTTC
- | TRBJ1-2 | - | TRBV18 | 16 | CASSPPPAPDNYGYTF | TGTGCCAGCTCACCACCTCCTGCCCCAGATAACTATGGCTACACCTTC
once | TRBJ2-4 | - | TRBV5-8 | 15 | CASSLQSIAKNIQYF | TGTGCCAGCAGCTTGCAGAGTATAGCCAAAAACATTCAGTACTTC
- | TRBJ2-1 | - | TRBV5-1 | 16 | CASSLGPESSYNEQFF | TGCGCCAGCAGCTTGGGGCCCGAGAGCTCCTACAATGAGCAGTTCTTC
- | TRBJ2-3 | TRBD2 | TRBV18 | 17 | CASSPLGLAGNTDTQYF | TGTGCCAGCTCACCTCTCGGACTAGCGGGAAACACAGATACGCAGTATTTT
- | TRBJ2-3 | - | TRBV7-2 | 15 | CASSLAGGGPDTQYF | TGTGCCAGCAGTCTAGCAGGGGGGGGGCCAGATACGCAGTATTTT
- | TRBJ2-7 | TRBD2 | TRBV4-3 | 14 | CASSPAGDKGEQYF | TGCGCCAGCAGCCCAGCGGGAGATAAAGGCGAGCAGTACTTC
few | TRBJ2-1 | TRBD2 | TRBV5-1 | 20 | CASSPGYGTSGMYPYNEQFF | TGCGCCAGCAGCCCGGGTTATGGGACTAGCGGGATGTACCCGTACAATGAGCAGTTCTTC
- | TRBJ1-1 | - | TRBV4-2 | 14 | CASSQVLRDTEAFF | TGTGCCAGCAGCCAAGTCCTGCGCGACACTGAAGCTTTCTTT
- | TRBJ1-4 | - | TRBV27 | 15 | CASSTRGRKNEKLFF | TGTGCCAGCTCGACGAGGGGACGGAAGAATGAAAAACTGTTTTTT
few | TRBJ2-1 | - | TRBV7-9 | 12 | CASSLGGGEQFF | TGTGCCAGCAGCTTAGGGGGTGGTGAGCAGTTCTTC
once | TRBJ2-3 | - | TRBV5-1 | 14 | CASSGGASADTQYF | TGCGCCAGCAGTGGGGGGGCTAGCGCAGATACGCAGTATTTT
- | TRBJ2-3 | TRBD2 | TRBV18 | 15 | CASSQISGVTDTQYF | TGTGCCAGCTCACAGATTAGCGGGGTCACAGATACGCAGTATTTT
- | TRBJ2-7 | - | TRBV7-6 | 14 | CASSLQGIAYEQYF | TGTGCCAGCAGCTTGCAGGGGATTGCCTACGAGCAGTACTTC
- | TRBJ1-2 | - | TRBV28 | 13 | CASSLRASGGYTF | TGTGCCAGCAGTCTACGGGCATCCGGCGGCTACACCTTC
few | TRBJ1-1 | - | TRBV18 | 15 | CASSPFGTSDTEAFF | TGTGCCAGCTCACCCTTCGGGACATCTGACACTGAAGCTTTCTTT
- | TRBJ2-7 | - | TRBV2 | 12 | CASSVLGYEQYF | TGTGCCAGCAGTGTACTAGGTTACGAGCAGTACTTC
- | TRBJ1-5 | - | TRBV30 | 13 | CAWSVDSNQPQHF | TGTGCCTGGAGTGTTGACAGCAATCAGCCCCAGCATTTT
- | TRBJ1-5 | - | TRBV6-1 | 13 | CASRQVNNQPQHF | TGTGCCAGCAGACAGGTTAACAATCAGCCCCAGCATTTT
- | TRBJ2-7 | TRBD1 | TRBV5-1 | 16 | CASSLQVPGQGWEQYF | TGCGCCAGCAGCTTACAGGTCCCGGGACAGGGTTGGGAGCAGTACTTC
- | TRBJ2-1 | TRBD1 | TRBV5-1 | 15 | CASSSDRGQHNEQFF | TGCGCCAGCAGCTCGGACAGGGGGCAACACAATGAGCAGTTCTTC
few | TRBJ2-1 | - | TRBV7-9 | 15 | CASSLGREEYNEQFF | TGTGCCAGCAGCTTGGGCAGGGAGGAGTACAATGAGCAGTTCTTC
- | TRBJ2-2 | - | TRBV5-4 | 14 | CASSLDFSTGELFF | TGTGCCAGCAGCTTGGATTTCTCCACCGGGGAGCTGTTTTTT
medium-sized | TRBJ1-5 | - | TRBV30 | 12 | CAWSTGYQPQHF | TGTGCCTGGAGTACAGGGTATCAGCCCCAGCATTTT
few | TRBJ1-3 | - | TRBV5-1 | 15 | CASSAQGPSGNTIYF | TGCGCCAGCAGCGCACAGGGACCCTCTGGAAACACCATATATTTT
- | TRBJ1-2 | TRBD1 | TRBV30 | 14 | CAWSHQGQGRGYTF | TGTGCCTGGAGTCACCAGGGACAGGGGAGAGGCTACACCTTC
- | TRBJ2-1 | TRBD2 | TRBV4-1 | 17 | CASSQDRGGGRANEQFF | TGCGCCAGCAGCCAAGATAGGGGCGGCGGGAGAGCTAATGAGCAGTTCTTC
- | TRBJ1-1 | - | TRBV18 | 14 | CASSPPMGGTEAFF | TGTGCCAGCTCACCACCGATGGGGGGAACTGAAGCTTTCTTT
- | TRBJ2-2 | TRBD1 | TRBV7-6 | 13 | CASSLQGTGELFF | TGTGCCAGCAGCCTACAGGGGACCGGGGAGCTGTTTTTT
- | TRBJ2-6 | - | TRBV14 | 15 | CASSPQRSGANVLTF | TGTGCCAGCAGCCCACAGCGCTCTGGGGCCAACGTCCTGACTTTC
- | TRBJ1-2 | - | TRBV5-8 | 14 | CASSFSGLEREVTF | TGTGCCAGCAGCTTTTCAGGATTAGAGAGGGAGGTCACCTTC
- | TRBJ1-1 | TRBD1 | TRBV19 | 16 | CASSIGGQGVVTEAFF | TGTGCCAGTAGTATTGGCGGACAGGGGGTAGTTACTGAAGCTTTCTTT
once | TRBJ2-2 | - | TRBV4-2 | 15 | CASSQAVSGAGELFF | TGTGCCAGCAGCCAAGCAGTTAGCGGCGCCGGGGAGCTGTTTTTT
- | TRBJ2-2 | - | TRBV7-9 | 11 | CAVILAGELFF | TGTGCAGTAATCCTTGCCGGGGAGCTGTTTTTT
few | TRBJ1-2 | TRBD1 | TRBV19 | 13 | CASSIGQGGGYTF | TGTGCCAGTAGTATAGGACAGGGTGGAGGCTACACCTTC
- | TRBJ1-1 | - | TRBV7-8 | 14 | CASTLVDENTEAFF | TGTGCCAGCACCCTCGTGGACGAGAACACTGAAGCTTTCTTT
few | TRBJ1-5 | - | TRBV18 | 13 | CASSVGVGQPQHF | TGTGCCAGCTCAGTCGGGGTGGGACAGCCCCAGCATTTT
- | TRBJ2-3 | TRBD2 | TRBV13 | 16 | CASSLRGLAGTDTQYF | TGTGCCAGCAGCCTACGAGGACTAGCGGGCACAGATACGCAGTATTTT
- | TRBJ1-5 | - | TRBV6-1 | 15 | CASSTMTDSNQPQHF | TGTGCCAGCAGCACCATGACAGATAGCAATCAGCCCCAGCATTTT
few | TRBJ2-1 | TRBD1 | TRBV5-1 | 13 | CASSRQGAHEQFF | TGCGCCAGCAGCCGACAGGGGGCTCATGAGCAGTTCTTC
once | TRBJ1-3 | - | TRBV13 | 13 | CASSSGPGNTIYF | TGTGCCAGCAGCTCAGGGCCTGGAAACACCATATATTTT